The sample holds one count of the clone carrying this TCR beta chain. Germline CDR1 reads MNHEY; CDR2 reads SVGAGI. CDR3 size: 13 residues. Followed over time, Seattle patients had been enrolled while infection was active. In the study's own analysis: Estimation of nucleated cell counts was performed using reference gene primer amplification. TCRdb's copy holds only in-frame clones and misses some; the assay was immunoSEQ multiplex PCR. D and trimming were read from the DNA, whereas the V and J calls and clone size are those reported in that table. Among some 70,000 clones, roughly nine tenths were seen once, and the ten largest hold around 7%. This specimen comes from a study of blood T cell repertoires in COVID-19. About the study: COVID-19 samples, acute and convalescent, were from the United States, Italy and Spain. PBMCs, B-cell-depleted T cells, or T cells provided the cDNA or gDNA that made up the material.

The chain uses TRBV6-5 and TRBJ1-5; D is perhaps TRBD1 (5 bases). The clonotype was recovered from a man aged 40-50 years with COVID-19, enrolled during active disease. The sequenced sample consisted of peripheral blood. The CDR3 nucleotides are TGTGCTCGGGGGGGGACCAAAGATCAGCCCCAGCATTTT. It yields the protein CARGGTKDQPQHF.